Following are 12 T cell receptor beta chains from one sample sequenced in a study of graft-versus-host responses after intestinal transplantation. Responders (roughly 200,000, CFSE-labeled) were co-plated with roughly 200,000 irradiated, violet-dye-labeled stimulators. The method was immunoSEQ multiplex PCR; TCRdb's version includes in-frame clones alone and lacks a portion of them. This repertoire shows a few thousand clones, about 30% found once; its top ten account for 25% to 35%. The sequences come from alloreactive CD8+ T cells from a mixed lymphocyte reaction culture, collected before intestinal transplant. Noted subset: CFSE-low proliferating T cells sorted from approximately six-day pre-transplant mixed lymphocyte reaction (GvH or HvG direction). Receptor source: a human patient who received an intestinal transplant.

This clone appeared a few times. The chain is built from TRBV4-1 and TRBJ1-2; D ambiguous. Trimming removed 1 base at V and 2 bases at J, with 8 bases between. Germline lookup yields CDR1 MGHRA and CDR2 YSYEKL. The CDR3 spans 14 residues. For the CDR3, the DNA is TGCGCCAGCAGCCAAGTTTCCGGGAACTATGGCTACACCTTC. Translated, it gives CASSQVSGNYGYTF.

The chain has TRBV7-9 and TRBJ2-1; 13 bases match TRBD2. Germline-derived CDR1 and CDR2 are SEHNR and FQNEAQ (reference sequence). The J segment lost 4 bases and the V segment lost 4 bases, leaving 7 bases of the junction unmatched. The CDR3 is 17 amino acids. CDR3 residues: CASSSGLAGEGYNEQFF. CDR3 DNA sequence: TGTGCCAGCAGCTCAGGACTAGCGGGAGAAGGTTACAATGAGCAGTTCTTC.

The chain employs TRBV7-6 and TRBJ2-1; 7 bases align to TRBD2. The CDR3 is 15 residues long. Germline V gene lookup returns CDR1 SGHVS and CDR2 FNYEAQ. Germline trimming cut 1 base from V and 6 bases from J; bases unmatched to any gene: 6. The CDR3 DNA is TGTGCCAGCAGCTTAGGTGGCGGGGGTTTCAATGAGCAGTTCTTC. It yields the protein CASSLGGGGFNEQFF.

The genes are TRBV28 and TRBJ1-2; 7 nucleotides agree with TRBD1. Germline V gives CDR1 MDHEN, CDR2 SYDVKM. The CDR3 loop spans 20 amino acids. The V and J ends lost 3 bases and 4 bases, in that order; junction bases with no gene match: 23. In DNA form, the CDR3 reads TGTGCCAGCAGTTTTTGTGTGTTATCGGACAGGCTTCGCGCTAGCTATGGCTACACCTTC. Protein: CASSFCVLSDRLRASYGYTF.

This clone was observed a few times. This chain links TRBV7-8 with TRBJ2-2; TRBD1 matches 9 bases. Germline CDR1 reads SGHVS; CDR2 reads FQNEAQ. The ends lost 10 bases at V and 6 bases at J; junction bases unmatched: 9. The CDR3 contains 14 residues. CDR3 DNA: TGTGCCATCGACCGGGACAGGGTCCCCGGGGAGCTGTTTTTT. As protein: CAIDRDRVPGELFF.

The chain employs TRBV2 and TRBJ1-4; D perhaps matches TRBD1 (6 bases). Germline V lookup: CDR1 SNHLY, CDR2 FYNNEI. V lost 7 bases and J lost 11, with 14 bases in between. The length of the CDR3 is 12 residues. CDR3 amino acids: CASTPDSLKLFF. CDR3 nucleotide sequence: TGTGCCAGCACTCCGGACAGCCTGAAACTGTTTTTT.

This chain connects TRBV20-1 to TRBJ2-7; D is undetermined. V lost 3 bases and J 4 bases, leaving 7 bases between the germline ends. The CDR3 loop spans 11 amino acids. CDR1 and CDR2 (germline): DFQATT, SNEGSKA (reference sequence). In DNA form, the CDR3 reads TGCAGTGCTAGGTACGGGTACGAGCAGTACTTC. Residues: CSARYGYEQYF.

There are many counts of this clone. The chain carries TRBV6-6 and TRBJ1-2, with D uncertain. Germline CDR1 MNHNY, CDR2 SVGAGI (reference sequence). The V gene lost 1 base and the J gene lost 9 bases, with 12 bases spanning the gap. The CDR3 is made up of 13 amino acids. CDR3 sequence (DNA): TGTGCCAGCAGTTACTTTTCGGGAGACCGCTACACCTTC. It is translated as CASSYFSGDRYTF.

By share, this clone counts as medium-sized. V and J are TRBV4-1 and TRBJ2-5, with unresolved D. Germline V gene data show CDR1 as MGHRA and CDR2 as YSYEKL. The V end was cut by 4 bases, the J end by 0 bases, with 9 bases between. The CDR3 is made up of 14 amino acids. For the CDR3, the DNA is TGCGCCAGCAGCCCAAGAGAGTACCAAGAGACCCAGTACTTC. Residues: CASSPREYQETQYF.

CDR3 in amino acids: CASSFLEAGGQETQYF. CDR3 sequence (DNA): TGTGCCAGCAGTTTCCTTGAGGCGGGAGGGCAAGAGACCCAGTACTTC. The chain carries TRBV28 and TRBJ2-5; 9 bases are a match to TRBD2. Germline-derived CDR1 and CDR2 are MDHEN and SYDVKM. This CDR3 spans 16 amino acids. Losses at the gene ends were 3 bases for V and 2 bases for J; bases not matched to a gene: 7.

This clone was detected once. J is TRBJ2-7 and V is TRBV7-8, with 7 bases fitting TRBD1. Trimming removed 1 base from V and 0 bases from J; junction bases left unmatched: 3. The CDR3 covers 15 residues. Germline assignment: CDR1 SGHVS and CDR2 FQNEAQ. The CDR3 loop is CASSLEGTDSYEQYF. The DNA of the CDR3 is TGTGCCAGCAGCTTAGAGGGGACAGACTCCTACGAGCAGTACTTC.

This chain uses TRBV10-2 with TRBJ1-4, with TRBD1 matching 7 bases. The CDR3 totals 14 residues. In germline, CDR1 is WSHSY, CDR2 SAAADI. V was clipped by 7 bases and J by 7 bases; unmatched bases: 9. CDR3 residues: CASNQQGQGEKLFF. The CDR3 DNA follows: TGCGCCAGCAATCAACAGGGGCAAGGTGAAAAACTGTTTTTT.